This TCR beta chain appears in the sequencing data of a study of vaccination effects on CD4 cells after COVID-19. The protocol was immunoSEQ multiplex PCR, while the TCRdb copy is restricted to in-frame clones and leaves out a portion. The table lists under 55,000 clones, roughly two thirds of them singletons. Trimming took 0 bases from V and 13 from J, leaving 16 bases between them. Germline V lookup: CDR1 SGHRS, CDR2 YFSETQ. This CDR3 region has 14 residues. Sequencing in the ViraFEST assay came after antigen-specific CD4+ T cells had been expanded with viral peptide pools, which were used to stimulate PBMC. Following an approximately eleven-day culture, CD4+ T cells were purified. SARS-CoV-2 infection was confirmed by PCR in the person between March and December 2020. Regarding this clone: What it binds is not known.

The V call is TRBV5-1, the J call TRBJ1-4; D gene ambiguous. Sequenced material: CD4+ T cells from PBMCs cultured with a peptide pool, taken before COVID-19 vaccination. This receptor was taken from a human donor who had a prior SARS-CoV-2 infection. The CDR3 sequence is CASSLAPQNPLLFF. For the CDR3, the DNA is TGCGCCAGCAGCTTGGCCCCTCAAAACCCCCTACTGTTTTTT.